This T cell receptor (beta chain) is drawn from a study of shared clonotypes between healthy human individuals. Overall study findings and caveats: Clonotype sharing across several donors was observed for 4.5% to 6.5% of naive CD4 clonotypes.

Deep-level assay runs were performed. Methods used by the authors: Junction-only immunoSEQ data arrived without quality scores, meaning filtering differed. The data were produced by immunoSEQ multiplex PCR, yet TCRdb's version contains in-frame clones alone and is incomplete. The DNA was the basis for D and trimming; V, J and clone size are from that table. The sample includes around 1 million clones, 60% to 85% seen only once; the top ten take approximately 1.5%. A remark on this clone: Its antigen is undetermined.

Per the germline V gene, CDR1 is SGHTA and CDR2 is FQGNSA. V shed 5 bases, J shed 3 bases, and the junction held 8 bases outside the gene matches. This CDR3 is 15 amino acids long. This TCR came from a young man in good health. This chain links TRBV7-2 with TRBJ2-3, with 7 nucleotides matching TRBD2. Sequencing input: memory CD4+ T cells sorted from blood. The subset is: CD45RA-negative fraction. The CDR3: CASSSRDYLTDTQYF. As DNA, the CDR3 is TGTGCCAGCAGCAGCCGGGACTATCTTACAGATACGCAGTATTTT.